The rows below give T cell receptor beta chains drawn from one sample of a study of T cells after yellow fever vaccination. TCRdb re-called the 5' RACE reads with MiXCR, one entry per CDR3 protein. The sample lists approximately 70,000 distinct CDR3 sequences, around 7.7% occurring once. The material sequenced was CD8+ T cells sorted from PBMCs, taken approximately 11 days after the first yellow fever vaccination. The receptors derive from a man aged 18 to 29 who received the YFV17D yellow fever vaccine. Both conserved end residues are part of each CDR3. D genes are given only for firm matches. Clone size appears in some rows only: once, few, many, or a class for an expanded clone.

V	D	J	size	DNA	CDR3
TRBV7-2	TRBD1	TRBJ2-4	few	TGTGCCAGCAGACGGACAGGGGCTGGAAACATTCAGTACTTC	CASRRTGAGNIQYF
TRBV27	NA	TRBJ2-7	few	TGTGCCAGCAGTCTGACGACAGAGGGAGACTACGAGCAGTACTTC	CASSLTTEGDYEQYF
TRBV4-1	NA	TRBJ2-7	few	TGCGCCAGCAGCCCTTACCCAGAAACCTACGAGCAGTACTTC	CASSPYPETYEQYF
TRBV4-1	NA	TRBJ1-5	many	TGCGCCAGCAGCCAAGCGGTAGGGTCGATCCAGCCCCAGCATTTT	CASSQAVGSIQPQHF
TRBV27	TRBD2	TRBJ2-5	NA	TGTGCCAGCAGTTGGGCCGGGGGGGCGCGGGAGACCCAGTACTTC	CASSWAGGARETQYF
TRBV15	NA	TRBJ1-5	many	TGTGCCACCAGCAGTGGTGGGACATTTAGCAATCAGCCCCAGCATTTT	CATSSGGTFSNQPQHF
TRBV6-4	NA	TRBJ2-5	many	TGTGCCAGCAGTGACCCCTTTGAGGGCCGGGTGACCCAGTACTTC	CASSDPFEGRVTQYF
TRBV7-9	NA	TRBJ2-3	NA	TGTGCCAGCAGCCCGCAGGGGCAGGCATACACAGATACGCAGTATTTT	CASSPQGQAYTDTQYF
TRBV7-6	TRBD1	TRBJ2-7	many	TGTGCCAGCAGCTCACGACAGGGGAGCTCCTACGAGCAGTACTTC	CASSSRQGSSYEQYF
TRBV7-9	NA	TRBJ2-3	many	TGTGCCAGCAGCCCTGGGCAGGGGCTTACAGATACGCAGTATTTT	CASSPGQGLTDTQYF
TRBV18	TRBD1	TRBJ2-2	many	TGTGCCAGCTCAACGGGACAGGGTCACACCGGGGAGCTGTTTTTT	CASSTGQGHTGELFF
TRBV13	NA	TRBJ2-3	NA	TGTGCCAGCAGCCCCCTATACACAGATACGCAGTATTTT	CASSPLYTDTQYF
TRBV11-2	NA	TRBJ1-5	few	TGTGCCAGCAGCTTAGACGCAGGATATAGCAATCAGCCCCAGCATTTT	CASSLDAGYSNQPQHF
TRBV7-9	NA	TRBJ2-7	NA	TGTGCCAGCAGCCAGACTACAAGGGGACCCGAGCAGTACTTC	CASSQTTRGPEQYF
TRBV13	NA	TRBJ2-1	many	TGTGCCAGCAGCCCCCCTGATAAATTGAATGAGCAGTTCTTC	CASSPPDKLNEQFF
TRBV24-1	NA	TRBJ1-5	many	TGTGCCACCAGTGAAGGAAGGGACGCAAGTCCCTCAGGTTCGCCCCAGCATTTT	CATSEGRDASPSGSPQHF
TRBV4-3	NA	TRBJ2-7	few	TGCGCCAGCAGCCAAGATCCCCGGGGGCTATTCAGCGAGCAGTACTTC	CASSQDPRGLFSEQYF
TRBV4-3	NA	TRBJ2-3	NA	TGCGCCAGCAGCCAATCTGGGGGGACAGCATATACGCAGTATTTT	CASSQSGGTAYTQYF
TRBV10-3	TRBD2	TRBJ2-7	many	TGTGCCATCAGTGATCGGGGGGATGGATACGAGCAGTACTTC	CAISDRGDGYEQYF
TRBV5-1	TRBD2	TRBJ2-1	few	TGCGCCAGCAGCGAGGGACTAGCGTCCTACAATGAGCAGTTCTTC	CASSEGLASYNEQFF
TRBV21-1	NA	TRBJ2-5	many	TGTGCCAGCACCCGAGTCGGTTCTCAGTACTTC	CASTRVGSQYF
TRBV11-2	NA	TRBJ2-7	few	TGTGCCAGCAGCTTGTATTCGGGGATCTCCTACGAGCAGTACTTC	CASSLYSGISYEQYF
TRBV29-1	TRBD2	TRBJ2-7	NA	TGCAGCGTGGGAATAGCGGGGAAAAGCTCCTACGAGCAGTACTTC	CSVGIAGKSSYEQYF
TRBV3-1	TRBD2	TRBJ2-7	few	TGTGCCAGCAGCCACCTAGCGGGGACAGCCTACGAGCAGTACTTC	CASSHLAGTAYEQYF
TRBV20-1	TRBD2	TRBJ2-1	many	TGCAGTGCTAGACTGCGGGGGGTATACAATGAGCAGTTCTTC	CSARLRGVYNEQFF
TRBV3-1	NA	TRBJ2-5	few	TGTGCCAGCAGCCAAGGTAAACTCGGACAGCAAGAGACCCAGTACTTC	CASSQGKLGQQETQYF
TRBV12-3/TRBV12-4	NA	TRBJ1-1	once	TGTACCAGCCGCAGGGGTTACACTGAAGCTTTCTTT	CTSRRGYTEAFF
TRBV29-1	TRBD2	TRBJ2-7	many	TGCAGCGCTTTCTTGACTAGCCTCGGCGAGCAGTACTTC	CSAFLTSLGEQYF
TRBV25-1	NA	TRBJ1-1	few	TGTGCCACCTCCCAGGGAAACACTGAAGCTTTCTTT	CATSQGNTEAFF
TRBV10-3	NA	TRBJ1-5	NA	TGTGCCATCAGTGAGTTCGGGCGACCGGAACAGCCCCAGCATTTT	CAISEFGRPEQPQHF
TRBV6-5	NA	TRBJ2-3	many	TGTGCCAGCAGTTTTACTCAGGGGTTCTCCACAGATACGCAGTATTTT	CASSFTQGFSTDTQYF
TRBV4-1	TRBD2	TRBJ2-1	many	TGCGCCAGCAGCGAACGACTAGCGGCTTACATCTACTCCTACAATGAGCAGTTCTTC	CASSERLAAYIYSYNEQFF
TRBV4-3	TRBD2	TRBJ2-7	many	TGCGCCAGCAGCCAAGAAGAAGGTAGCGGGGGAAAGCAGTACTTC	CASSQEEGSGGKQYF
TRBV4-1	TRBD2	TRBJ2-3	NA	TGCGCCAGCAGCCAAGCCGACAGCGGGGAGATCACAGATACGCAGTATTTT	CASSQADSGEITDTQYF
TRBV11-1	TRBD1	TRBJ1-1	many	TGTGCCAGCAGCTTAAGTGGCAGGGGGCTTTTAATGAACACTGAAGCTTTCTTT	CASSLSGRGLLMNTEAFF
TRBV7-2	NA	TRBJ2-1	many	TGTGCCAGCAGCTTAAGGGGGGGGACAGCGGGTTACAATGAGCAGTTCTTC	CASSLRGGTAGYNEQFF
TRBV7-8	NA	TRBJ1-4	few	TGTGCCAGCAGCTTAATTCTTCGGGGGCAAGATTATGAAAAACTGTTTTTT	CASSLILRGQDYEKLFF
TRBV7-2	TRBD1	TRBJ2-5	NA	TGTGCCAGCACCCACCAGGGGGCACAAGAGACCCAGTACTTC	CASTHQGAQETQYF
TRBV20-1	TRBD1	TRBJ1-2	few	TGCAGTGCTAGAGGCTGGACAGGGGTGACGATTAACTATGGCTACACCTTC	CSARGWTGVTINYGYTF
TRBV27	NA	TRBJ1-5	many	TGTGCCAGCAGCCCGGGGTGGGGAAATCAGCCCCAGCATTTT	CASSPGWGNQPQHF
TRBV4-1	NA	TRBJ2-1	many	TGCGCCAGCAGCCAAGCGCATCCGGGGGCCACCCATGAGCAGTTCTTC	CASSQAHPGATHEQFF
TRBV6-5	NA	TRBJ2-3	many	TGTGCCAGCACAGTTACTGGCGGCGCGGCTTCACATACGCAGTATTTT	CASTVTGGAASHTQYF